This T cell receptor (beta chain) was obtained from a study of blood T cells in healthy people across ages. This clonotype has just a few counts. The V gene lost 3 bases and the J gene lost 5 bases, with 16 bases spanning the gap. The CDR3 totals 15 residues. Germline V gene sequence: CDR1 KGHSH, CDR2 LQKENI. A second PCR, run for roughly 7 to 11 cycles, used a sample-barcoded 5' primer plus a J-beta primer mix. Template switching added a 12-random-nucleotide identifier to every cDNA molecule. TCRdb reprocessed the 5' RACE reads via MiXCR and lists one record per CDR3 protein. The sample includes 800,000 to 950,000 distinct CDR3 sequences, 25% to 30% of them seen just once. The same data also contributed to another study, on T cells of mothers and their children. From that report: A few healthy Caucasian mothers served as donors, and their six children did as well. Relative to unrelated pairs, biologically related mother-child dyads exhibited marginally greater, non-significant overlap.

Input material: blood. This TCR derives from a woman aged 40-49 years in good health. The chain links TRBV18 to TRBJ2-5; either TRBD1 or TRBD2 may supply D (6 bases each). The CDR3 protein is CASSPTRIQGETQYF. CDR3 sequence (DNA): TGTGCCAGCTCACCGACTAGGATTCAGGGGGAGACCCAGTACTTC.